What follows are 6 T cell receptor beta chains derived from one specimen sequenced in a study of cytomegalovirus exposure and HLA in healthy donors. 13 Jbeta primers and 60 Vbeta primers were used for the PCR. The table came from immunoSEQ multiplex PCR; TCRdb's copy has only in-frame clones and leaves some out. The sample lists fewer than 110,000 clones; 77% were seen once. Specimen: PBMCs. The receptor source for this set is a male donor in good health and CMV-seronegative.

This chain joins TRBV19 and TRBJ1-1; 8 bases align to TRBD1. This CDR3 has 11 residues. J gave up 8 bases and V 5 bases, and 1 base lay outside the gene matches. Germline CDR1 reads LNHDA; CDR2 reads SQIVND (reference sequence). The CDR3 loop reads CASSGDREAFF. The DNA for the CDR3 is TGTGCCAGTAGTGGGGACAGGGAAGCTTTCTTT.

The chain recombines TRBV11-3 with TRBJ2-5, with 9 nucleotides matching TRBD2. This CDR3 is built from 15 residues. Losses at the gene ends were 3 bases for V and 4 bases for J; bases not matched to a gene: 6. Looked up from germline, CDR1 is SGHNT and CDR2 is YENEEA. The CDR3 bases are TGTGCCAGCAGCTTCAATAGCGGGAGAGGAGAGACCCAGTACTTC. This sequence encodes CASSFNSGRGETQYF.

This sequence joins TRBV2 and TRBJ1-1; D possibly corresponds to TRBD1 (6 bases). The length of the CDR3 is 14 residues. Germline V gene lookup returns CDR1 SNHLY and CDR2 FYNNEI. V shed 5 bases and J shed 10 bases, with 20 bases lying between them. CDR3 residues: CASSPQSTGYGAFF. The DNA of the CDR3 is TGTGCCAGCAGTCCCCAGTCAACAGGGTACGGAGCTTTCTTT.

V and J are TRBV2 and TRBJ2-2; 9 bases map to TRBD1. Trimming took 6 bases from V and 1 from J; bases not matched to a gene: 6. Per the germline V gene, CDR1 is SNHLY and CDR2 is FYNNEI. The CDR3 consists of 16 residues. The CDR3 DNA reads as TGTGCCAGCAGGCGCCCGGGACAGGGGAACACCGGGGAGCTGTTTTTT. Translated, it gives CASRRPGQGNTGELFF. Full variable domain (rest looked up from reference TRBV2 and TRBJ2-2): EPEVTQTPSHQVTQMGQEVILRCVPISNHLYFYWYRQILGQKVEFLVSFYNNEISEKSEIFDDQFSVERPDGSNFTLKIRSTKLEDSAMYFCASRRPGQGNTGELFFGEGSRLTVL.

This chain joins TRBV5-1 and TRBJ1-3, with D possibly matching TRBD1 (5 bases). This CDR3 has 16 residues. CDR1 SGHRS and CDR2 YFSETQ come from the germline V gene. The V end lost 0 bases, the J end lost 4 bases, and 14 bases lay between the germline ends. In DNA form, the CDR3 reads TGCGCCAGCAGCTTGGCTGGGCAGGGAAGAGGAAACACCATATATTTT. This translates into CASSLAGQGRGNTIYF. The full variable domain, rest sourced from reference TRBV5-1 and TRBJ1-3, is KAGVTQTPRYLIKTRGQQVTLSCSPISGHRSVSWYQQTPGQGLQFLFEYFSETQRNKGNFPGRFSGRQFSNSRSEMNVSTLELGDSALYLCASSLAGQGRGNTIYFGEGSWLTVV.

The chain joins TRBV2 to TRBJ2-2; 7 bases agree with TRBD2. Trimming at V came to 8 bases and at J to 1 base, leaving 1 base not matched to a gene. Germline CDR1 and CDR2: SNHLY and FYNNEI. The CDR3 is 13 residues long. The CDR3 coding sequence is TGTGCCAGCCTAGCGGTGAACACCGGGGAGCTGTTTTTT. Translating it yields CASLAVNTGELFF.